Listed below are T cell receptor beta chains from one sample, sequenced in a study of CD8+ T cells in alopecia areata. Assay: immunoSEQ multiplex PCR; the TCRdb copy retains only in-frame clones and omits some. Here the sample spans some 170,000 clones, 50% to 70% being singletons. The specimen was CD4+ T cells sorted from blood, collected at week 0. The receptor set was obtained from a human donor with alopecia areata. Each CDR3 is given with its conserved first and last residue. A D gene is named only where the DNA matches it firmly. Clone size is shown for a subset of rows, as once, few, many or a class of expanded clone.

J gene	clone size	CDR3 length	V gene	D gene	CDR3 protein	CDR3 DNA
TRBJ1-5	.	10	TRBV30	.	CAWRDTHHHF	TGTGCCTGGAGGGATACCCACCATCATTTT
TRBJ2-7	.	16	TRBV9	.	CASSPRISGLRGEQYF	TGTGCCAGCAGCCCCCGAATCAGCGGGTTGCGTGGCGAGCAGTACTTC
TRBJ1-2	.	19	TRBV29-1	TRBD1	CSVSDRASGTGLANYGYTF	TGCAGCGTCTCCGATCGCGCATCCGGGACAGGGCTAGCTAACTATGGCTACACCTTC
TRBJ1-2	.	15	TRBV30	TRBD1	CAWSVQGQGAGGYTF	TGTGCCTGGAGTGTACAGGGACAGGGGGCGGGAGGCTACACCTTC
TRBJ2-1	.	14	TRBV29-1	TRBD2	CSIRPGLANNEQFF	TGCAGCATAAGACCGGGACTAGCGAACAATGAGCAGTTCTTC
TRBJ2-4	.	14	TRBV10-1	.	CASSESQTGNIQYF	TGCGCCAGCAGTGAGAGCCAAACTGGGAACATTCAGTACTTC
TRBJ2-5	.	15	TRBV9	TRBD1	CASSARWTGSETQYF	TGTGCCAGCAGCGCCAGATGGACAGGGAGCGAGACCCAGTACTTC
TRBJ1-2	.	13	TRBV5-1	.	CASSLGANDGYTF	TGCGCCAGCAGCTTGGGGGCGAACGATGGCTACACCTTC
TRBJ2-1	.	13	TRBV5-4	.	CASLTRGTNEQFF	TGTGCCAGCCTAACCCGGGGGACAAATGAGCAGTTCTTC
TRBJ1-2	.	14	TRBV27	TRBD1	CASRRDRENYGYTF	TGTGCCAGCAGGCGGGACAGGGAAAACTATGGCTACACCTTC
TRBJ2-3	.	15	TRBV9	TRBD1	CASSPQGTGMDTQYF	TGTGCCAGCAGCCCCCAGGGGACAGGGATGGATACGCAGTATTTT
TRBJ1-5	.	15	TRBV5-1	TRBD1	CASSLEGQGYQPQHF	TGCGCCAGCAGCTTAGAGGGACAGGGATATCAGCCCCAGCATTTT
TRBJ1-6	few	13	TRBV30	.	CAWKGQGKSPLHF	TGTGCCTGGAAAGGTCAGGGTAAATCACCCCTCCACTTT
TRBJ2-1	.	15	TRBV19	TRBD2	CASSAGTSFTNEQFF	TGTGCCAGTAGCGCCGGGACTAGCTTCACCAATGAGCAGTTCTTC
TRBJ1-5	few	15	TRBV30	TRBD1	CAWADRSKINQPQHF	TGTGCCTGGGCGGACAGGTCCAAAATCAATCAGCCCCAGCATTTT
TRBJ2-1	few	13	TRBV29-1	TRBD1	CSVASGQENEQFF	TGCAGCGTTGCCTCCGGACAGGAGAATGAGCAGTTCTTC
TRBJ2-3	once	17	TRBV27	.	CASSLMKGLDFTDTQYF	TGTGCCAGCAGTTTGATGAAGGGACTGGATTTCACAGATACGCAGTATTTT
TRBJ2-5	.	15	TRBV25-1	.	CASSELSRGQETQYF	TGTGCCAGCAGTGAATTATCCAGGGGACAAGAGACCCAGTACTTC
TRBJ2-1	.	13	TRBV7-3	.	CASSLTGLDEQFF	TGTGCCAGCAGCTTAACTGGGCTGGATGAGCAGTTCTTC
TRBJ1-5	.	15	TRBV30	TRBD1	CAWNNGDRDGSPQHF	TGTGCCTGGAACAACGGGGACAGGGACGGATCGCCCCAGCATTTT
TRBJ2-6	.	18	TRBV14	TRBD1	CASRGTGTGGVGANVLTF	TGTGCCAGCAGGGGAACCGGGACAGGGGGAGTTGGGGCCAACGTCCTGACTTTC
TRBJ1-5	.	15	TRBV7-2	TRBD1	CASSAQTRGLQPQHF	TGTGCCAGCAGCGCCCAGACCAGGGGGCTCCAGCCCCAGCATTTT
TRBJ2-7	.	13	TRBV11-3	.	CASSLSLKGQQYF	TGTGCCAGCAGCTTATCGCTTAAGGGACAGCAGTACTTC
TRBJ1-2	few	13	TRBV29-1	.	CSAGRGGHYGYTF	TGCAGCGCAGGGCGTGGGGGGCACTATGGCTACACCTTC